The next 13 T cell receptor beta chains were all read from a single sample in a study of CD8 T cells in Susac syndrome. It was with random hexamers that 0.5 to 1 ug RNA was reverse transcribed. A single record per CDR3 protein comes from TCRdb applying MiXCR to the immunoSEQ multiplex PCR reads. The sample carries fewer than 95,000 distinct CDR3 sequences, approximately 96% recorded once. Specimen: CD8+ T cells from PBMCs. The receptors originated from a human donor with Susac syndrome.

The chain carries TRBV4-1 and TRBJ2-1; 8 bases agree with TRBD2. The CDR3 contains 15 residues. V was clipped by 4 bases and J by 7 bases; unmatched bases: 9. Germline assignment: CDR1 MGHRA and CDR2 YSYEKL. Here the CDR3 DNA reads TGCGCCAGCAGCCTCGTCGGACTAGCTACGAATGAGCAGTTCTTC. It specifies CASSLVGLATNEQFF.

This chain links TRBV12-3 or TRBV12-4 with TRBJ2-2; D call uncertain. The CDR3 loop spans 14 amino acids. Trimming took off 7 bases at V and 2 bases at J, with 11 bases between the two ends. CDR3 protein: CASTWGTNTGELFF. The DNA of the CDR3 is TGTGCCAGCACCTGGGGAACCAACACCGGGGAGCTGTTTTTT.

The chain is built from TRBV6-2 or TRBV6-3 and TRBJ1-5; 7 bases match TRBD1. The CDR3 contains 14 residues. J lost 4 bases, V lost 6 bases, and 6 bases had no gene match. CDR1 and CDR2 from the germline V gene are MNHEY and SVGEGT. The CDR3 region is CASSLDRANQPQHF. CDR3 sequence (DNA): TGTGCCAGCAGCCTTGACAGGGCGAATCAGCCCCAGCATTTT.

The V call is TRBV24-1, the J call TRBJ1-5, with 7 bases identical to TRBD1. The CDR3 has 17 residues. Germline V lookup: CDR1 KGHDR, CDR2 SFDVKD. The V and J ends lost 2 bases and 2 bases, in that order; junction bases with no gene match: 8. This CDR3 is CATSDSTGNFGNQPQHF. The CDR3 bases are TGTGCCACCAGTGATTCGACAGGGAATTTCGGCAATCAGCCCCAGCATTTT.

CDR3 sequence reads: CASCAGDTQYF. The CDR3 DNA sequence: TGTGCCAGCTGTGCGGGAGATACGCAGTATTTT. This chain joins TRBV25-1 and TRBJ2-3, with D possibly matching TRBD2 (5 bases). The CDR3 is made up of 11 amino acids. Trimming cost V 8 bases and J 5 bases, with 8 bases left between them. Germline-derived CDR1 and CDR2 are MGHDK and SYGVNS.

V and J are TRBV12-3 or TRBV12-4 and TRBJ1-5, with D tentatively TRBD1 (6 bases). The CDR3 sequence is 17 residues long. Deletions cut 4 bases from V and 6 bases from J, with 22 bases between. The CDR3 DNA reads as TGTGCCAGCAGTTCCTCCCGACAGGCGCTACCTCGTCAGCCCCAGCATTTT. This encodes CASSSSRQALPRQPQHF.

V is TRBV18 and J is TRBJ2-6; D ambiguous. Germline V CDR1 and CDR2: KGHSH, LQKENI. This CDR3 is 18 amino acids long. The V end lost 0 bases, the J end lost 0 bases, and 12 bases lay between the germline ends. CDR3 loop: CASSPPMAVRSGANVLTF. CDR3 nucleotides: TGTGCCAGCTCACCACCGATGGCTGTTCGCTCTGGGGCCAACGTCCTGACTTTC.

The gene calls are TRBV20-1 and TRBJ2-1; D remains ambiguous. This CDR3 region has 11 residues. Trimming left V 2 bases short and J 4 bases short, with 3 bases between. Germline lookup yields CDR1 DFQATT and CDR2 SNEGSKA (reference sequence). The CDR3 DNA reads TGCAGTGCTAGATATTACAATGAGCAGTTCTTC. This gives the protein CSARYYNEQFF.

This clonotype was counted once. V usage is TRBV9 and J usage is TRBJ2-7; a possible D gene is TRBD2 (5 bases). The CDR3 runs to 13 residues. V was pared by 0 bases and J by 5 bases, with 9 bases between. Germline CDR1 reads SGDLS; CDR2 reads YYNGEE. The DNA of the CDR3 is TGTGCCAGCAGCGTAGCTACCGGGGACGAGCAGTACTTC. Residues: CASSVATGDEQYF.

The rearrangement uses TRBV11-2 and TRBJ1-1, with D unresolved. Germline V gene data show CDR1 as SGHAT and CDR2 as FQNNGV. V shed 5 bases and J shed 0 bases, with 13 bases lying between them. CDR3 size: 15 residues. CDR3 sequence: CASSPHGPLNTEAFF. The CDR3 DNA is TGTGCCAGCAGCCCCCATGGGCCCCTGAACACTGAAGCTTTCTTT.

The chain has TRBV9 and TRBJ1-5, with TRBD1 as a possible D gene (5 bases). The CDR3 totals 14 residues. Trimming stripped 2 bases from V and 5 bases from J, with 11 bases between. Germline CDR1 SGDLS, CDR2 YYNGEE. This CDR3 reads CASSVGGGYQPQHF. In DNA, the CDR3 is TGTGCCAGCAGCGTTGGGGGGGGGTATCAGCCCCAGCATTTT.

This clonotype showed up just once. This chain links TRBV20-1 with TRBJ1-6; 9 bases align to TRBD1. Per germline, CDR1 DFQATT and CDR2 SNEGSKA (reference sequence). J lost 5 bases, V lost 4 bases, and 6 bases had no gene match. This CDR3 contains 15 residues. The CDR3 spells CSAIYGDRDNSPLHF. The CDR3 nucleotides read TGCAGTGCTATTTACGGGGACAGGGATAATTCACCCCTCCACTTT.

This chain uses TRBV20-1 with TRBJ2-5, with D possibly TRBD2 on 5 matching bases. The germline gives CDR1 DFQATT, CDR2 SNEGSKA (reference sequence). Trimming left V 3 bases short and J 0 bases short, with 8 bases between. The CDR3 covers 13 residues. CDR3 residues: CSASAGYQETQYF. CDR3 nucleotides: TGCAGTGCTAGTGCGGGTTACCAAGAGACCCAGTACTTC.